The source of this TCR beta chain is a study of T-cell memory formation after mild COVID-19. In the study overall: TCR clusters showed largely donor specificity.

Each CDR3 protein gets one entry after TCRdb re-called the 5' RACE reads with MiXCR. Of hundreds of thousands of distinct CDR3 sequences in the sample, about 22% were seen once. The CDR3 length is 15 residues. CDR1 SGDLS and CDR2 YYNGEE come from the germline V gene. Trimming stripped 1 base from V and 0 bases from J, with 11 bases between. There are many counts of this clonotype. The antigen remains undetermined. Notes on the study in general: Contracting clones localized mainly to CM and EM when CD4+ and mainly to EMRA when CD8+. A second wave of clones peaked on day 37, and their SARS-CoV-2 specificity went unconfirmed.

The sequence derives from an adult woman who had mild COVID-19 (a few samples of this study predate the infection). Cell type and time point are not known. The rearrangement uses TRBV9 and TRBJ2-7; possibly TRBD2 for D (6 bases). What was sequenced was PBMCs or a T cell subset sorted from them (not recorded which). The CDR3 sequence is CASSVTPTSSYEQYF. In DNA form, the CDR3 reads TGTGCCAGCAGCGTAACTCCGACTAGCTCCTACGAGCAGTACTTC. Variable domain in full (rest from reference TRBV9 and TRBJ2-7): DSGVTQTPKHLITATGQRVTLRCSPRSGDLSVYWYQQSLDQGLQFLIQYYNGEERAKGNILERFSAQQFPDLHSELNLSSLELGDSALYFCASSVTPTSSYEQYFGPGTRLTVT.